A selection of T cell receptor beta chains follows, all from one sample in a study of shared clonotypes between healthy human individuals. Clones were sequenced by immunoSEQ multiplex PCR, and TCRdb holds only the in-frame ones, with some missing. This table holds approximately 1,000,000 clones, roughly 74% found once. The sample comprised memory CD4+ T cells from PBMCs. Receptor source: a man younger than 35 in good health. Some clones in this sample may be carry-over from other donors' samples. The CDR3 runs from the conserved cysteine through the conserved F or W.

j_call	v_call	cdr3_aa
TRBJ2-1	TRBV5-1	CASSLVSGVNEQFF
TRBJ1-2	TRBV9	CASSLGDPGTYGYTF
TRBJ2-7	TRBV5-5	CASSQTSGQYEQYF
TRBJ1-4	TRBV27	CASSGAPLWEKLFF
TRBJ2-5	TRBV30	CAWTGGGSVRTQYF
TRBJ2-1	TRBV4-3	CASSQPGGGYNEQFF
TRBJ2-3	TRBV7-2	CASSQTGLGQANRDTQYF
TRBJ1-2	TRBV4-2	CASSQSGTGSMHGYTF
TRBJ1-4	TRBV7-9	CASGRNEKLFF
TRBJ2-7	TRBV5-1	CASSLQPLAGGPPYEQYF
TRBJ2-3	TRBV5-4	CASSRREHTDTQYF
TRBJ2-7	TRBV5-1	CASSVGTGGGYEQYF
TRBJ2-1	TRBV6-4	CASQGTGSLGEQFF
TRBJ1-1	TRBV9	CASSVGGRLNTEAFF
TRBJ2-3	TRBV5-1	CASSFADPTDTQYF
TRBJ2-7	TRBV4-2	CASSPPGRSPEQYF
TRBJ1-2	TRBV6-6	CASSNGQWGYTF
TRBJ1-3	TRBV6-6	CASSFRYSSGNTIYF
TRBJ2-1	TRBV5-1	CASSTRDSNEQFF
TRBJ2-2	TRBV7-3	CASSLSFGELFF
TRBJ1-3	TRBV2	CASSVRISGNTIYF
TRBJ2-5	TRBV20-1	CSARGEETQYF
TRBJ2-3	TRBV5-1	CASSRATGDTQYF
TRBJ1-5	TRBV27	CASSSYRGRNQPQHF
TRBJ2-7	TRBV5-4	CASSPRGQGNSYEQYF
TRBJ1-2	TRBV19	CASSIDGAHYGYTF
TRBJ1-4	TRBV5-5	CASSLADTTNEKLFF
TRBJ1-3	TRBV28	CASSSHLGGRTGNTIYF
TRBJ1-4	TRBV30	CAWSLGGFQEKLFF
TRBJ1-3	TRBV14	CASSQTRLNTIYF
TRBJ2-3	TRBV7-6	CASSTWTGGGDTQYF
TRBJ2-7	TRBV11-2	CASSHREREVYEQYF
TRBJ2-7	TRBV18	CASSPWREGSYEQYF
TRBJ1-1	TRBV7-3	CASSAYPGPLTEAFF
TRBJ2-1	TRBV10-3	CAISEYTSGDEQFF
TRBJ2-5	TRBV27	CASSLEGSETQYF
TRBJ1-4	TRBV2	CASERDSREKLFF
TRBJ2-2	TRBV7-9	CASSLAGGGTGELFF
TRBJ2-7	TRBV11-2	CASSPLRGPSYEQYF
TRBJ1-1	TRBV6-5	CASRGTGALNTEAFF